The 4 T cell receptor beta chains presented below share a single source sample, sequenced in a study of blood T cell repertoires in COVID-19. Sequenced by immunoSEQ multiplex PCR; TCRdb stores in-frame clones only, minus some. Of about 26,000 clones listed, roughly 90% are singletons. Sequencing was done on a sample of peripheral blood. These receptors were taken from a human donor in a cohort sampled during active COVID-19.

V is TRBV9 and J is TRBJ2-2; perhaps TRBD1 as D (6 bases). CDR1 SGDLS and CDR2 YYNGEE come from the germline V gene. V gave up 6 bases and J gave up 4 bases, with 13 bases separating them. CDR3 length: 14 amino acids. The CDR3 loop is CASNPDSPTGELFF. DNA for the CDR3: TGTGCCAGCAACCCGGACAGCCCCACCGGGGAGCTGTTTTTT.

The chain employs TRBV6-5 and TRBJ1-2, with 8 nucleotides matching TRBD1. The V gene's germline CDR1 is MNHEY and CDR2 SVGAGI. This CDR3 has 14 residues. J was trimmed by 3 bases and V by 6 bases; bases with no gene match: 6. The CDR3 reads CASRPTGGHYGYTF. The CDR3 nucleotides read TGTGCCAGCAGACCAACAGGGGGTCACTATGGCTACACCTTC.

V gene TRBV6-2 or TRBV6-3 combines with J gene TRBJ1-4, with a tentative D call TRBD1 (5 bases). V was clipped by 5 bases and J by 8 bases, with 15 bases between them. The CDR3 runs 14 residues. Germline CDR1 is MNHEY and CDR2 is SVGEGT. The CDR3 protein is CASSGALNSEKLFF. In DNA form, the CDR3 reads TGTGCCAGCAGTGGGGCCCTCAATTCGGAAAAACTGTTTTTT.

The rearrangement joins TRBV19 to TRBJ2-5; TRBD1 matches at 8 bases. Per the germline V gene, CDR1 is LNHDA and CDR2 is SQIVND (reference sequence). This CDR3 spans 15 amino acids. The ends lost 10 bases at V and 7 bases at J; junction bases unmatched: 17. Here the CDR3 DNA reads TGTGCCACCAAACGGCGGAGACAGGGGATCGGGACCCAGTACTTC. It yields the protein CATKRRRQGIGTQYF. Full variable domain (missing parts from reference TRBV19 and TRBJ2-5): DGGITQSPKYLFRKEGQNVTLSCEQNLNHDAMYWYRQDPGQGLRLIYYSQIVNDFQKGDIAEGYSVSREKKESFPLTVTSAQKNPTAFYLCATKRRRQGIGTQYFGPGTRLLVL.